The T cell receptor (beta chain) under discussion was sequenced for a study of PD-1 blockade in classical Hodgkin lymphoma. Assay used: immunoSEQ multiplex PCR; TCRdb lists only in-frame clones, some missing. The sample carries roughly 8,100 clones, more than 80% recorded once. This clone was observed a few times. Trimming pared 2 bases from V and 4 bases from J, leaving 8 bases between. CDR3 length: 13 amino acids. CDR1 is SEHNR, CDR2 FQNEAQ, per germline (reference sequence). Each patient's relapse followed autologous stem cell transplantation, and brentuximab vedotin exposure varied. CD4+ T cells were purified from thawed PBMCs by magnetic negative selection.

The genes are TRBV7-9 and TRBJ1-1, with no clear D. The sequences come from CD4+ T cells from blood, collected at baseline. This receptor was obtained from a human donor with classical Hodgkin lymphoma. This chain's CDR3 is CASSLQQSTEAFF. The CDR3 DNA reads TGTGCCAGCAGCTTACAACAGAGCACTGAAGCTTTCTTT.